These T cell receptor beta chains were read from a single sample in a study of blood T cells in healthy people across ages. Each CDR3 protein gets one entry after TCRdb re-called the 5' RACE reads with MiXCR. Counted here are under 2 million distinct CDR3 sequences, about 35% occurring once; the ten biggest clones make up around 11%. Material: blood. The origin of the receptors is a woman aged 25 to 39 in good health. CDR3s include the opening cysteine and the closing phenylalanine or tryptophan. The order of the fields is J gene, V gene, D gene, clone size, CDR3 DNA, CDR3 protein. The D gene is left open where the match is weak. Expanded clones are given a class, and other clones once, few, many or no size at all.

TRBJ2-1 | TRBV29-1 | TRBD2 | . | TGCAGCGCTCATCCTAGCGGGAGCTCCTACAATGAGCAGTTCTTC | CSAHPSGSSYNEQFF
TRBJ2-6 | TRBV7-9 | TRBD2 | few | TGTGCCAGCAGCTTACGGGGGGTCCCGACACAAAGCTCTGGGGCCAACGTCCTGACTTTC | CASSLRGVPTQSSGANVLTF
TRBJ2-7 | TRBV7-2 | TRBD2 | few | TGTGCCAGCAGCAAACCGGGACTAGCGGGGAGCTCCTACGAGCAGTACTTC | CASSKPGLAGSSYEQYF
TRBJ2-3 | TRBV7-9 | . | . | TGTGCCAGCAGCCCCATGGGGGGGGCAATAGATACGCAGTATTTT | CASSPMGGAIDTQYF
TRBJ2-5 | TRBV28 | TRBD2 | . | TGTGCCAGCAGTGCTAGCGGGAGGAACCAAGAGACCCAGTACTTC | CASSASGRNQETQYF
TRBJ1-2 | TRBV7-2 | . | many | TGTGCCAGCAGCTTGGTACAGAACTATGGCTACACCTTC | CASSLVQNYGYTF
TRBJ2-7 | TRBV7-9 | TRBD1 | . | TGTGCCAGCAGCTTAGTTCTGGGACAGGGGTACGAGCAGTACTTC | CASSLVLGQGYEQYF
TRBJ2-5 | TRBV5-1 | . | many | TGCGCCAGCAAAAACAGCGGCCAAGAGACCCAGTACTTC | CASKNSGQETQYF
TRBJ2-3 | TRBV20-1 | . | . | TGCAGTGCTAGAGTGGTAGGAACAAACGCCGCAACGCAGTATTTT | CSARVVGTNAATQYF
TRBJ2-7 | TRBV12-3/TRBV12-4 | . | few | TGTGCCAGCAGTTTAAGACGGAATCAACCCTACGAGCAGTACTTC | CASSLRRNQPYEQYF
TRBJ2-2 | TRBV9 | . | . | TGTGCCAGCACCGTGGGCGGATGGGGCGCGACCGGGGAGCTGTTTTTT | CASTVGGWGATGELFF
TRBJ1-6 | TRBV7-2 | TRBD1 | few | TGTGCCAGCAGCCGAAGAGGGACAGGGGGCTCCTATAATTCACCCCTCCACTTT | CASSRRGTGGSYNSPLHF